This T cell receptor beta chain was documented in a study of shared clonotypes between healthy human individuals. Study details: Those who served as donors were a couple of women and three men between the ages of 18 and 49.

Every subset had its genomic DNA shared out evenly among several immunoSEQ plates. TCRdb keeps only in-frame clones here, not all; method: immunoSEQ multiplex PCR. Counted here are some 800,000 clones, 92% occurring once; the ten biggest clones make up 24%. Worth noting for this clone: As yet, its antigen is unknown.

Naive CD8 isolation took CD45RO-negative cells positively selected for CCR7 and excluded terminally differentiated effector memory CD45RA+ cells. Recent acute infections and vaccinations were absent in the healthy HIV-negative adult donors. From germline, CDR1 is SGHNT and CDR2 YYREEE (reference sequence). This CDR3 is built from 15 residues. V lost 3 bases, J lost 1 base, and 5 bases stayed unmatched. The study, taken as a whole, reports: Collection of samples was limited to blood; tissue repertoires likely differ.

The source material was naive CD8+ T cells sorted from blood. This sequence was found in a young man in good health. The rearrangement links TRBV5-4 to TRBJ2-3, with TRBD2 matching over 7 bases. This CDR3 is CASSYRSGGTDTQYF. CDR3 nucleotide sequence: TGTGCCAGCAGCTATCGGAGCGGGGGCACAGATACGCAGTATTTT.